This TCR beta chain stems from a study of T cell changes during pregnancy in multiple sclerosis. The ends were cut back, 0 bases at V and 4 bases at J, with 16 bases in the middle. Germline V lookup: CDR1 SGDLS, CDR2 YYNGEE. The CDR3 loop spans 16 amino acids. Sequencing used immunoSEQ multiplex PCR; TCRdb keeps in-frame clones, though not all of them. The sample contains 50,000 to 60,000 clones, around nine tenths of which appear only once. This chain joins TRBV9 and TRBJ2-5, with a possible D match to TRBD2 (7 bases). The starting material was CD4+ T cells from peripheral blood mononuclear cells, obtained in the second trimester of pregnancy. This receptor was identified in a female donor with multiple sclerosis, enrolled in a pregnancy study. CDR3 amino acids: CASSVGVGGPGETQYF. CDR3 in DNA: TGTGCCAGCAGCGTAGGGGTCGGGGGGCCGGGAGAGACCCAGTACTTC.